The next 19 T cell receptor beta chains were all read from a single sample in a study of blood T cell repertoires in COVID-19. Libraries were prepared by immunoSEQ multiplex PCR; TCRdb keeps only in-frame clonotypes and omits some of them. The table includes about 240,000 clones, about four fifths detected once. Sequencing used peripheral blood. The receptors shown here come from a woman aged 18 to 35 with acute or convalescent COVID-19.

The V and J genes are TRBV7-2 and TRBJ1-2; possibly TRBD1 for D (5 bases). CDR3 length: 13 amino acids. Germline V gene lookup returns CDR1 SGHTA and CDR2 FQGNSA. The ends were cut back, 3 bases at V and 2 bases at J, with 7 bases in the middle. CDR3 DNA: TGTGCCAGCAGCTTTCAGGGCAACTATGGCTACACCTTC. Its translation: CASSFQGNYGYTF.

V gene TRBV3-1 (or the pseudogene TRBV3-2) combines with J gene TRBJ1-2; D ambiguous. The V gene lost 4 bases and the J gene lost 11 bases, with 11 bases spanning the gap. In germline, CDR1 is LGHDT, CDR2 YNNKEL (reference sequence). This CDR3 has 11 amino acids. The CDR3 region is CASSLSRYYTF. CDR3 sequence (DNA): TGTGCCAGCAGCCTATCCAGATATTACACCTTC.

As regards this clone: Other DNA sequences from this sample encode an identical CDR3 as well. V gene TRBV7-8 combines with J gene TRBJ1-5; 7 bases align to TRBD1. Germline-derived CDR1 and CDR2 are SGHVS and FQNEAQ. The CDR3 contains 14 residues. Germline trimming cut 2 bases from V and 4 bases from J; bases unmatched to any gene: 2. The CDR3 is CASSLNRGNQPQHF. The CDR3 DNA follows: TGTGCCAGCAGCTTAAACAGGGGAAATCAGCCCCAGCATTTT.

The chain employs TRBV7-6 and TRBJ2-5, with TRBD2 identical over 10 bases. Per the germline V gene, CDR1 is SGHVS and CDR2 is FNYEAQ. The CDR3 extends over 16 amino acids. Losses at the gene ends were 5 bases for V and 5 bases for J; bases not matched to a gene: 11. The CDR3 region is CASSPRLAGGGETQYF. The CDR3, as DNA: TGTGCCAGCAGCCCCAGACTAGCGGGTGGAGGCGAGACCCAGTACTTC. The full variable domain, with the rest looked up from reference TRBV7-6 and TRBJ2-5, is GAGVSQSPRYKVTKRGQDVALRCDPISGHVSLYWYRQALGQGPEFLTYFNYEAQQDKSGLPNDRFSAERPEGSISTLTIQRTEQRDSAMYRCASSPRLAGGGETQYFGPGTRLLVL.

The chain combines TRBV5-1 with TRBJ1-4, with 10 nucleotides matching TRBD1. Losses at the gene ends were 4 bases for V and 3 bases for J; bases not matched to a gene: 9. The germline gives CDR1 SGHRS, CDR2 YFSETQ. This CDR3 region has 17 residues. CDR3 nucleotide sequence: TGCGCCAGCAGCCCGAGACAGGGGGCAGGGTCTAATGAAAAACTGTTTTTT. It specifies CASSPRQGAGSNEKLFF.

The V call is TRBV20-1, the J call TRBJ2-1, with 7 bases lining up with TRBD2. The CDR3 has 14 residues. The germline V gene encodes CDR1 DFQATT and CDR2 SNEGSKA (reference sequence). Trimming removed 3 bases from V and 4 bases from J; junction bases left unmatched: 6. CDR3 in amino acids: CSASISGPYNEQFF. The CDR3 DNA reads as TGCAGTGCTAGTATTAGCGGGCCTTACAATGAGCAGTTCTTC.

A remark on this clone: Other nucleotide sequences from this sample produce the same CDR3. The chain joins TRBV28 to TRBJ1-2; a weak D match, TRBD1 (6 bases). V shed 6 bases and J shed 6 bases, with 11 bases lying between them. CDR1 MDHEN and CDR2 SYDVKM come from the germline V gene. This CDR3 has 12 residues. CDR3 amino acids: CASSPGGHGYTF. The CDR3 region has the DNA TGTGCCAGCAGCCCGGGGGGGCATGGCTACACCTTC.

V and J are TRBV5-3 and TRBJ1-1; D is unresolved. TRBV5-3 belongs to the ORF category, with a function that is uncertain. With 2 bases removed from V and 1 base from J, the gap between germline ends came to 12 bases. This CDR3 is built from 15 residues. This CDR3 reads CARSLFSRTNTEAFF. CDR3 in DNA: TGTGCCAGAAGCTTATTTAGCCGCACGAACACTGAAGCTTTCTTT.

The chain combines TRBV9 with TRBJ2-7; D not certain. Germline values: CDR1 SGDLS, CDR2 YYNGEE. V was trimmed by 2 bases and J by 4 bases, leaving 13 bases between them. The CDR3 has 14 amino acids. The CDR3 region is CASSVGFGLYEQYF. CDR3 nucleotides: TGTGCCAGCAGCGTTGGCTTTGGCCTTTACGAGCAGTACTTC.

This sequence joins TRBV7-2 and TRBJ1-2; 10 bases fit TRBD1. Trimming cost V 4 bases and J 7 bases; bases outside gene matches: 6. Germline V gives CDR1 SGHTA, CDR2 FQGNSA. This CDR3 has 14 residues. The CDR3: CASSSYRTGGGYTF. For the CDR3, the DNA is TGTGCCAGCAGCTCCTACCGGACAGGGGGTGGCTACACCTTC.

The chain links TRBV7-6 to TRBJ2-1, with D perhaps matching TRBD2 (6 bases). The V gene's germline CDR1 is SGHVS and CDR2 FNYEAQ. V lost 0 bases to trimming and J lost 8 bases, with 17 bases between them. This CDR3 is 16 amino acids long. The CDR3 reads CASSLAWDGRDDEQFF. CDR3 nucleotide sequence: TGTGCCAGCAGCTTAGCTTGGGACGGGAGAGATGATGAGCAGTTCTTC.

V is TRBV6-1 and J is TRBJ1-1, with a tentative D call TRBD1 (6 bases). CDR3 length: 15 amino acids. Germline V gene lookup returns CDR1 MNHNS and CDR2 SASEGT. V shed 1 base and J shed 4 bases, with 13 bases lying between them. CDR3 nucleotide sequence: TGTGCCAGCAGTGAAGAGGGTAAAGGGGGCACTGAAGCTTTCTTT. Encoded protein: CASSEEGKGGTEAFF.

V gene TRBV6-4 combines with J gene TRBJ2-2; D uncertain. V was clipped by 2 bases and J by 13 bases, with 5 bases between them. Germline assignment: CDR1 MRHNA and CDR2 SNTAGT. This CDR3 is 10 amino acids long. The CDR3 DNA reads TGTGCCAGCAGTGACAGGAGGCTGTTTTTT. This sequence encodes CASSDRRLFF.

This chain links TRBV5-5 with TRBJ1-2; 7 bases agree with TRBD1. After removal of 4 bases from V and 2 bases from J, the junction contained 11 bases not matched to a gene. CDR3 length equals 16 residues. Germline CDR1 SGHKS, CDR2 YYEKEE (reference sequence). In DNA form, the CDR3 reads TGTGCCAGCAGCCTGGGACAGCTACTGAGGAACTATGGCTACACCTTC. As protein: CASSLGQLLRNYGYTF.

The rearrangement links TRBV5-6 to TRBJ1-5, with 8 bases that match TRBD1. The CDR3 spans 16 residues. CDR1 SGHDT and CDR2 YYEEEE come from the germline V gene. Trimming took 2 bases from V and 4 from J; bases not matched to a gene: 8. For the CDR3, the DNA is TGTGCCAGCAGCTTAAGACCGACAGGGGTGAATCAGCCCCAGCATTTT. As protein: CASSLRPTGVNQPQHF.

This clone was observed once. The chain has TRBV28 and TRBJ1-6; possibly TRBD1 for D (6 bases). The CDR3 extends over 16 amino acids. Germline V gene lookup returns CDR1 MDHEN and CDR2 SYDVKM. V was cut by 6 bases and J by 6 bases, with 18 bases left in between. DNA of the CDR3: TGTGCCAGCAGCCGCGCCGGGCCAGGGGTTAATTCACCCCTCCACTTT. Residues: CASSRAGPGVNSPLHF.

There are a few counts of this clone. The rearrangement links TRBV27 to TRBJ2-7, with D tentatively TRBD1 (5 bases). V was pared by 2 bases and J by 6 bases, with 5 bases between. The CDR3 has 11 amino acids. Germline V gene lookup returns CDR1 MNHEY and CDR2 SMNVEV (reference sequence). The chain's CDR3 is CASSLQGEQYF. The CDR3, as DNA: TGTGCCAGCAGTTTACAGGGCGAGCAGTACTTC.

CDR3: CASSVASGSRETQYF. In DNA form, the CDR3 reads TGTGCCAGCAGCGTGGCTAGCGGGAGCAGAGAGACCCAGTACTTC. V is TRBV9 and J is TRBJ2-5, with TRBD2 matching 10 bases. The CDR3 is 15 residues long. Trimming cost V 2 bases and J 4 bases; bases outside gene matches: 5. Germline CDR1 SGDLS, CDR2 YYNGEE.

This clone was seen only once. The chain is built from TRBV5-1 and TRBJ1-1; 8 nucleotides agree with TRBD1. Germline V gene lookup returns CDR1 SGHRS and CDR2 YFSETQ. The CDR3 has 16 residues. J was trimmed by 2 bases and V by 4 bases; bases with no gene match: 10. The CDR3 protein is CASSPRAGGGNTEAFF. CDR3 bases: TGCGCCAGCAGCCCCCGGGCAGGGGGCGGTAACACTGAAGCTTTCTTT.